The clone carrying this TCR beta chain was counted at least ten times. Its antigen is currently unknown. This sample is part of a study of regulatory T cells in long-lasting Graves disease. The CDR3 loop spans 14 amino acids. Germline V lookup: CDR1 KGHSH, CDR2 LQKENI. V was trimmed by 3 bases and J by 6 bases, leaving 13 bases between them. Whole-study findings and limits: Limited sample numbers may have lowered accuracy. TRBV28, TRBJ1-2 and TRBJ2-5 were favored in persistent disease.

CDR3 regions were amplified by Arm-PCR using iRepertoire HTBI primers to build TCR beta libraries. TCRdb passed the multiplex PCR reads through MiXCR, listing each CDR3 protein once. The data show about 470,000 distinct CDR3 sequences, under 15% seen once. Time point specified: newly diagnosed GD, antithyroid drugs for less than 3 months. From RNA extracted from PBMCs, the TCR library was made. These sequences were also reported in another study, on T cells in Graves' hyperthyroidism and ophthalmopathy. That source reports: A first-round RT-PCR of the TCR CDR3 used the HTBI primer set.

This rearrangement joins TRBV18 to TRBJ2-3; TRBD2 is a possible D gene (6 bases). The sequencing here drew on peripheral blood mononuclear cells (PBMCs), taken at new diagnosis, from a patient treated with antithyroid drugs. This sequence was found in a woman aged 25 to 39 with Graves disease. CDR3 DNA: TGTGCCAGCTCACCCCGGGAGATAATCGATACGCAGTATTTT. Its protein product is CASSPREIIDTQYF.